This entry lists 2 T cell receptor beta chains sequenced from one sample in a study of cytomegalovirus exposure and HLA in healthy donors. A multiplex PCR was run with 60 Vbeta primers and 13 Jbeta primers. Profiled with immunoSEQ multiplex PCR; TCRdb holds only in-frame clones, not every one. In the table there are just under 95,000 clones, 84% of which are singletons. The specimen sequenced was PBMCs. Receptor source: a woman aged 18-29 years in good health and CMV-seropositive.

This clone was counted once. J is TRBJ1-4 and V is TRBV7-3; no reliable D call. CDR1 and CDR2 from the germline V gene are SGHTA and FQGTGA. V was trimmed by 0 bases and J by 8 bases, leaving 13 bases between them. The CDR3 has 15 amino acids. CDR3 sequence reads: CASSLTGSVGEKLFF. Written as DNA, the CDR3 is TGTGCCAGCAGCTTAACCGGGTCCGTCGGGGAAAAACTGTTTTTT.

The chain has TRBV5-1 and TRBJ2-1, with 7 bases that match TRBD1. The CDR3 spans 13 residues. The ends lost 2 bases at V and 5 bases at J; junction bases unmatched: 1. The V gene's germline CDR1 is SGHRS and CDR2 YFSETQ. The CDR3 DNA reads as TGCGCCAGCAGCTTACAGGGGAACAATGAGCAGTTCTTC. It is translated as CASSLQGNNEQFF. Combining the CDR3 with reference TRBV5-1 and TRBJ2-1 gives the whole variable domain KAGVTQTPRYLIKTRGQQVTLSCSPISGHRSVSWYQQTPGQGLQFLFEYFSETQRNKGNFPGRFSGRQFSNSRSEMNVSTLELGDSALYLCASSLQGNNEQFFGPGTRLTVL.